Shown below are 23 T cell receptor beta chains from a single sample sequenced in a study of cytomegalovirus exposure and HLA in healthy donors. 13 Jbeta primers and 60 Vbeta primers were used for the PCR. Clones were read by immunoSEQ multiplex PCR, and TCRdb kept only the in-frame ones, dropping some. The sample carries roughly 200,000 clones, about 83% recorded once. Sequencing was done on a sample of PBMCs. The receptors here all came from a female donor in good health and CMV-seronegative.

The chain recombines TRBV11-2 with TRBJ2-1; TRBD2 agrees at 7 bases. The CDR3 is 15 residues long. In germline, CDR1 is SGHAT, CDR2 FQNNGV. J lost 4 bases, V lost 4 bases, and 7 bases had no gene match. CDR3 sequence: CASSSLAYLYNEQFF. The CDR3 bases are TGTGCCAGCAGCTCACTAGCGTATCTTTACAATGAGCAGTTCTTC.

The CDR3 nucleotides are TGTGCCAGCAGAGTCCTAGCGGGAGTCTACGAGCAGTACTTC. Translating gives CASRVLAGVYEQYF. This sequence joins TRBV27 and TRBJ2-7, with TRBD2 matching over 10 bases. J was trimmed by 3 bases and V by 6 bases; bases with no gene match: 5. This CDR3 has 14 amino acids. Germline lookup yields CDR1 MNHEY and CDR2 SMNVEV (reference sequence).

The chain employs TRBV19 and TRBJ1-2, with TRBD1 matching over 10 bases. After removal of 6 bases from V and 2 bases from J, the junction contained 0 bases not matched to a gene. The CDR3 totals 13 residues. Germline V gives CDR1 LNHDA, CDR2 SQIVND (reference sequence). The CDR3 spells CASRDRGNYGYTF. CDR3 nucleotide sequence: TGTGCCAGTAGGGACAGGGGGAACTATGGCTACACCTTC.

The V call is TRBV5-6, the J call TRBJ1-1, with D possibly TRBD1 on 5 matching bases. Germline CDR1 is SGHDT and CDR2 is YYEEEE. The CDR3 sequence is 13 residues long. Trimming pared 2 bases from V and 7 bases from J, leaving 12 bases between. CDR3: CASSLAGLSEAFF. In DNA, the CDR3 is TGTGCCAGCAGCTTAGCAGGGTTGAGTGAAGCTTTCTTT.

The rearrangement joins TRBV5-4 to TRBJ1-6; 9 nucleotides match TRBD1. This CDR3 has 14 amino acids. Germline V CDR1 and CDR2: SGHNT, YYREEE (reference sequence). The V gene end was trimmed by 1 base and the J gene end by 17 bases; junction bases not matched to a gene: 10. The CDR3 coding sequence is TGTGCCAGCAGCTTGAGTCCCGGGACAGGGTACGTCCACTTT. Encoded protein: CASSLSPGTGYVHF.

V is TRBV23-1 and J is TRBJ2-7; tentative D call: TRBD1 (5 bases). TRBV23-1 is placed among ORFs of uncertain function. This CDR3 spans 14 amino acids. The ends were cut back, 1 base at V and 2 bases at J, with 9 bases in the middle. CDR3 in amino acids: CASSQFAGTYEQYF. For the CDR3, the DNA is TGCGCCAGCAGTCAATTCGCAGGGACCTACGAGCAGTACTTC.

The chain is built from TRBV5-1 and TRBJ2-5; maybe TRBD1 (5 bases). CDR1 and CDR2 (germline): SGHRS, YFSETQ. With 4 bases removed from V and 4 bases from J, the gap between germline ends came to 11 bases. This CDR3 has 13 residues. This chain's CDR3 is CASSPNQGETQYF. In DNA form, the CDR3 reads TGCGCCAGCAGCCCCAACCAGGGAGAGACCCAGTACTTC.

CDR3 nucleotides: TGTGCCAGCAGCTTATCGTGGGGGCCCGAGGAAAAACTGTTTTTT. This encodes CASSLSWGPEEKLFF. This chain joins TRBV7-9 and TRBJ1-4; the D gene is possibly TRBD1 (6 bases). CDR3 length: 15 amino acids. Germline CDR1 SEHNR, CDR2 FQNEAQ (reference sequence). Trimming left V 2 bases short and J 8 bases short, with 15 bases between.

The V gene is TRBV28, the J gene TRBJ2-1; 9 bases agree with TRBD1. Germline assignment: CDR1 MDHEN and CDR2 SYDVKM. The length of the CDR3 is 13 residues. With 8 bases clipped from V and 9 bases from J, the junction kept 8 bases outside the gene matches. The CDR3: CASGTGTIGEQFF. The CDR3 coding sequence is TGTGCCAGCGGGACAGGGACAATAGGTGAGCAGTTCTTC.

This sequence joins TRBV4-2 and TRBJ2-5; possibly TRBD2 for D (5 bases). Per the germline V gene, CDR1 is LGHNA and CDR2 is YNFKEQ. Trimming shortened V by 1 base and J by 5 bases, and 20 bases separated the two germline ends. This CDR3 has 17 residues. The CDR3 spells CASSQGRSSLIGETQYF. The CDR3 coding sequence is TGTGCCAGCAGCCAAGGGAGGTCTAGTCTGATTGGGGAGACCCAGTACTTC.

The CDR3 sequence is CASRHLGDTQYF. Written as DNA, the CDR3 is TGTGCCAGTAGACACCTGGGCGATACGCAGTATTTT. The J gene is TRBJ2-3, the V gene TRBV19; no definite D call. Germline loops: CDR1 LNHDA, CDR2 SQIVND (reference sequence). The V end lost 6 bases, the J end lost 6 bases, and 10 bases lay between the germline ends. CDR3 size: 12 residues.

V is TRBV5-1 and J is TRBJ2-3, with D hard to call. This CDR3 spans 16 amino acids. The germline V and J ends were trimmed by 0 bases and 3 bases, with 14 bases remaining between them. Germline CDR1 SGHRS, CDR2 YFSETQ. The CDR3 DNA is TGCGCCAGCAGCTTGGGGCAGGCCATCTCGACAGATACGCAGTATTTT. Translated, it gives CASSLGQAISTDTQYF.

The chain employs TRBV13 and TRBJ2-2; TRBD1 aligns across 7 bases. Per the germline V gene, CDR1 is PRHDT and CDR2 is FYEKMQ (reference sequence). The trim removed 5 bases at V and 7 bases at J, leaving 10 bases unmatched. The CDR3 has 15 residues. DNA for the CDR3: TGTGCCAGCAGCCCAAAGAACAGGGGCTACGGGGAGCTGTTTTTT. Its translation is CASSPKNRGYGELFF.

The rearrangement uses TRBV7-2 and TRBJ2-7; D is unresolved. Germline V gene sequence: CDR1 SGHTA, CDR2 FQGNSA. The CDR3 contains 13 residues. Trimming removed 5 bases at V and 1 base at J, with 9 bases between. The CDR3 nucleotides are TGTGCCAGCAGCCTATCATTATCCTACGAGCAGTACTTC. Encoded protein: CASSLSLSYEQYF.

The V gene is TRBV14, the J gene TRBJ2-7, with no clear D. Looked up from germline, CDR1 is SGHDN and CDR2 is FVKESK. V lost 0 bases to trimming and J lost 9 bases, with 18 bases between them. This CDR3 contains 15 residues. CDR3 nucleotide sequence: TGTGCCAGCAGCCAAGACCCGTTCAAGGCATCGGGGCAGTACTTC. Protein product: CASSQDPFKASGQYF.

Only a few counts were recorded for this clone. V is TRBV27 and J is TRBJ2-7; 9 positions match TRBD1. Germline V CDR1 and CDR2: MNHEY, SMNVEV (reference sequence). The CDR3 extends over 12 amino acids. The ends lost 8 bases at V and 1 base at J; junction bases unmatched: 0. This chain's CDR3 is CASGTGSYEQYF. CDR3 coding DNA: TGTGCCAGCGGGACAGGGTCCTACGAGCAGTACTTC.

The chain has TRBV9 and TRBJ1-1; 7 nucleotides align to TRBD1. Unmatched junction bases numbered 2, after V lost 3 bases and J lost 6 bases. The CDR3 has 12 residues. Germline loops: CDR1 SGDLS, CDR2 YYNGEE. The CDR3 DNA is TGTGCCAGCAGCGCCCAGGGGGCTGAAGCTTTCTTT. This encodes CASSAQGAEAFF.

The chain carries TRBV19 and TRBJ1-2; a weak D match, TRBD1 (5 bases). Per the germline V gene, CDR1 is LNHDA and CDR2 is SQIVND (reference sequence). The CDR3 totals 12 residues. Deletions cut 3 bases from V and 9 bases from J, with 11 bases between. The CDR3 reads CASSIGTNRYTF. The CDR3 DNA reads TGTGCCAGTAGTATCGGGACTAATCGCTACACCTTC.

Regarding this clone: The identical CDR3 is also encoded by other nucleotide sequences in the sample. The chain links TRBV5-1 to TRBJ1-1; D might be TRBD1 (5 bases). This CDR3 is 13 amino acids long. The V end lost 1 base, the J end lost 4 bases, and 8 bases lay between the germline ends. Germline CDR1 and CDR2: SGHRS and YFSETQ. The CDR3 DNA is TGCGCCAGCAGCTTGCAGGGCGGCACTGAAGCTTTCTTT. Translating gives CASSLQGGTEAFF.

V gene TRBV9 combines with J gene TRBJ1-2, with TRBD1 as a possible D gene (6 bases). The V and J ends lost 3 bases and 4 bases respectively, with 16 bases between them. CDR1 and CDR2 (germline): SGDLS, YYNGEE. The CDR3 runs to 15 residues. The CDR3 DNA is TGTGCCAGCAGCGGGGGACAAAAGGGGCCCTATGGCTACACCTTC. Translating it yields CASSGGQKGPYGYTF.

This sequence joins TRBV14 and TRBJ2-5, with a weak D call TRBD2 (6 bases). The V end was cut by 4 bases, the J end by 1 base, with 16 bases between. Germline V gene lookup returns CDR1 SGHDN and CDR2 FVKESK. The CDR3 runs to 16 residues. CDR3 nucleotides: TGTGCCAGCAGCCCCGGGGTAGCGGTCCTCCAAGAGACCCAGTACTTC. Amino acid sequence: CASSPGVAVLQETQYF.

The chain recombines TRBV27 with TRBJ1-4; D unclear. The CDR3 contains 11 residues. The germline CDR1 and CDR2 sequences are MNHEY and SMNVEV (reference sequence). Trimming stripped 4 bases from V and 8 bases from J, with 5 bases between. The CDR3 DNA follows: TGTGCCAGCAGTTACGGGGAAAAACTGTTTTTT. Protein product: CASSYGEKLFF.

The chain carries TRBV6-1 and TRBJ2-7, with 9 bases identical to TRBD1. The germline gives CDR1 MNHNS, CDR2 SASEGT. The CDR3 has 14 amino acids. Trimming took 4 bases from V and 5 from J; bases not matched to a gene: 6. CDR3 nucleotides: TGTGCCAGCAGTGGCCGGGACAGGGTTAACGAGCAGTACTTC. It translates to CASSGRDRVNEQYF.